The T cell receptor beta chain under discussion was sequenced for a study of shared clonotypes between healthy human individuals (dated by TCRdb to the early 2020s). Background for the entire study: The cohort comprised a couple of women and three men aged 18 to 49 years. Between about 0.8 and 9.5 billion PBMCs per donor were obtained by leukapheresis. Different laboratories and diverse techniques were used to prepare libraries and sequence TCR repertoires, to increase sequencing depth and limit assay-specific biases. To estimate repertoire size and how much clonotype sharing occurs between individuals, the study deeply sequenced the blood TCR repertoires of five or six healthy adults. For each donor, three plates each were used for CD4 naive and CD4 memory, two plates were used for CD8 naive, and one plate was used for CD8 memory.

As for this clone: No cognate antigen has been identified for it. No base quality values were provided; no much bigger clone lies one nucleotide off.

The research as a whole found: The genetic and exposure-history diversity represented was limited by the small number of donors. Higher generation probabilities were observed for clonotypes shared by all four sorted-subset donors than for non-shared clonotypes. Pairwise subsampling indicated that sequencing depth was expected to affect the degree of clonotype sharing among donors. Sharing across several donors was observed for around 5% of naive CD4, about 4% of naive CD8, 2.3% of memory CD4, and roughly 0.4% of memory CD8 clonotypes. Naive subsets generally had larger estimated clonotype richness than memory subsets did. Incomplete sequencing was indicated by rarefaction of sorted-subset datasets, despite the large sequencing depth. Sampling was restricted to blood, and TCR repertoires in tissue are likely to differ from TCR repertoires in blood.

Using the deep immunoSEQ assay, TCR CDR3 regions were amplified from genomic DNA by multiplex PCR. Genomic DNA extracted from each cell subset was distributed evenly over all wells of several immunoSEQ 96-well plates, and each plate served as one replicate. For sorted subsets, each replicate PCR was loaded with roughly 190 ng genomic DNA, equivalent to 30,000 to 35,000 T cell genomes. Purified libraries were quantified with a Qubit 3.0 fluorometer, sized on a Bioanalyzer 2100, and re-quantified with the KAPA Library Quantification kit. A separate single-read 150-cycle Illumina NextSeq 550 flow cell was used to sequence each immunoSEQ 96-well plate. Turning to the authors' computational methods: The immunoSEQ output contained only junctional sequences without quality scores, so filtering could not match that applied to full-length reads. To assign V/J genes and CDR3, sequences were annotated using PyIR, a Python wrapper for IgBLAST v1.9, with IMGT germline references. Reads were removed for weak V/J assignments (E-value above 1e-6), missing CDR3, stop codons, out-of-frame junctions, or ambiguous translated residues. V3J clonotypes were defined as sequences sharing the same inferred V gene, J gene, and CDR3 amino acid sequence. Percentage overlap between repertoires was calculated by dividing the number of shared unique clonotypes by the size of the smaller repertoire. RTK rarefaction, the Chao1 estimator, and Recon v2.1 estimates of unobserved clonotypes were used to assess repertoire richness. OLGA was used to compute generation probabilities for all TCRbeta clonotypes that the gDNA method yielded from a few donors. The source is immuneACCESS, and TCRdb retained only in-frame sequences with V and J called. Part of the clones is not carried over; for the studies checked, unresolved V genes explain less than half of this, and the remainder is unexplained. Clone size and V and J calls were adopted from that table, with D and trimming inferred from the DNA. This sample holds about 2 million clones; about 95% were observed only once. About 1.1% of the sample comes from the top ten.

Trimming leaves V shorter by 4 bases and J shorter by 2 bases, with the junction holding 5 bases beyond the gene matches. CDR1 LGHNA and CDR2 YSLEER were looked up in the germline V gene. From the cysteine through the phenylalanine, the CDR3 covers 15 amino acids. Of the read, only the CDR3 DNA is kept; its 45 bases are in frame from base 1. CD8 naive samples were obtained by positive selection for CCR7 among CD45RO-negative cells, yielding a CD45RA+CCR7+ population from which TemRA cells were excluded. Healthy HIV-negative adults with no recently reported acute infections or vaccinations were included as donors. Every donor was a Caucasian adult living in Nashville, Tennessee, USA. Blood was obtained by leukapheresis, after which PBMCs were separated by Ficoll-Histopaque density gradient centrifugation and cryopreserved in liquid nitrogen vapor phase. Purity and quantity of every magnetically sorted T cell population were checked by analytical flow cytometry. Genomic DNA was isolated from each sorted fraction and quantified by UV absorbance on a Nanodrop 2000c.

Sequenced material: naive CD8+ T cells sorted from blood. The cell subset or site label, read with the paper, signifies: CD45RA+CCR7+. The receptor comes from a man between 18 and 35 years old in good health. In this chain, TRBV4-3 is recombined with TRBJ2-5; a stretch of 9 junction bases matches TRBD2. The sequenced DNA is TGCGCCAGCAGCCTTAGCGGGAGCGGACAAGAGACCCAGTACTTC. It is translated as CASSLSGSGQETQYF.